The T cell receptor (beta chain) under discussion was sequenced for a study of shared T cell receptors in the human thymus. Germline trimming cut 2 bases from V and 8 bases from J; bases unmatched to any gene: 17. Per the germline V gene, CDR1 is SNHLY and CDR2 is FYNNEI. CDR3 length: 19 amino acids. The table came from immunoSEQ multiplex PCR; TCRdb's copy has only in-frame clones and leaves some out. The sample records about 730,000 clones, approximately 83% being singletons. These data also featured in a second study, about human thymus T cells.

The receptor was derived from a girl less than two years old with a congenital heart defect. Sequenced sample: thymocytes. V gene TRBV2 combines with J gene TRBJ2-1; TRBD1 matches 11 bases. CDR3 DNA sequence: TGTGCCAGCAGTGAACCGGACAGGGGGCGAGGGGTTTCCCCCGATGAGCAGTTCTTC. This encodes CASSEPDRGRGVSPDEQFF. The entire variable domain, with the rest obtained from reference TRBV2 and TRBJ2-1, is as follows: EPEVTQTPSHQVTQMGQEVILRCVPISNHLYFYWYRQILGQKVEFLVSFYNNEISEKSEIFDDQFSVERPDGSNFTLKIRSTKLEDSAMYFCASSEPDRGRGVSPDEQFFGPGTRLTVL.